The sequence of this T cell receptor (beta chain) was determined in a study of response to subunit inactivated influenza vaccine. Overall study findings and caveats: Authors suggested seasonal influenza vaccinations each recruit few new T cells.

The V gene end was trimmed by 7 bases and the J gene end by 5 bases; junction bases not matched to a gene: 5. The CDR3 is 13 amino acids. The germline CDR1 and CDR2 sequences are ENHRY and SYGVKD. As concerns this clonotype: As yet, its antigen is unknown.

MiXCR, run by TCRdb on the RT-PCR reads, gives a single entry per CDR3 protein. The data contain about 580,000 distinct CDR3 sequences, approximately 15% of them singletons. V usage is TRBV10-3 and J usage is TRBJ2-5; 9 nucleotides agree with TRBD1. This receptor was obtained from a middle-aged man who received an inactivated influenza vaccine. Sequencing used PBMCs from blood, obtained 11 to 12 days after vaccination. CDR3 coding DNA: TGTGCCATCAAGGGACAGGGAGAGGAGACCCAGTACTTC. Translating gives CAIKGQGEETQYF.